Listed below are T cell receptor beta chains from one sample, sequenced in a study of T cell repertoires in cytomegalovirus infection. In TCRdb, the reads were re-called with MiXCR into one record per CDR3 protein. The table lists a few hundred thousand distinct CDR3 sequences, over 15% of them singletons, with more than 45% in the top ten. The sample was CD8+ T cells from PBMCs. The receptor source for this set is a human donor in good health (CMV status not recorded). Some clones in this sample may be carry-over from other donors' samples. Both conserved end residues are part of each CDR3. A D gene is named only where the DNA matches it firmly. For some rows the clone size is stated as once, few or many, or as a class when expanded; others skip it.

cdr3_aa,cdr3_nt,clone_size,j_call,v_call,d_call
CASSDYYEQYF,TGTGCCAGCAGCGATTACTACGAGCAGTACTTC,many,TRBJ2-7,TRBV7-2,NA
CASSSKDVYEQYF,TGTGCCAGCAGCTCAAAAGACGTCTACGAGCAGTACTTC,few,TRBJ2-7,TRBV7-9,NA
CSARTENSPLHF,TGCAGTGCCCGGACAGAGAATTCACCCCTCCACTTT,many,TRBJ1-6,TRBV20-1,NA
CASSQGAWEGGYTF,TGCGCCAGCAGCCAAGGGGCGTGGGAGGGTGGCTACACCTTC,few,TRBJ1-2,TRBV4-3,NA
CASSQSVGRPSEAFF,TGTGCCAGCAGCCAATCGGTTGGCAGGCCGAGTGAAGCTTTCTTT,NA,TRBJ1-1,TRBV7-9,NA
CSVEDRDRRLRSGANVLTF,TGCAGCGTTGAAGATCGGGACAGAAGGCTACGCTCTGGGGCCAACGTCCTGACTTTC,few,TRBJ2-6,TRBV29-1,TRBD1
CASSSGGRWEIAKNIQYF,TGTGCCAGCAGCTCTGGGGGGCGGTGGGAAATAGCCAAAAACATTCAGTACTTC,many,TRBJ2-4,TRBV7-2,NA
CSVEGGQLLTDTQYF,TGCAGCGTTGAAGGGGGACAGTTGCTCACAGATACGCAGTATTTT,many,TRBJ2-3,TRBV29-1,TRBD1
CARQAENTGELFF,TGTGCCAGACAAGCGGAGAACACCGGGGAGCTGTTTTTT,many,TRBJ2-2,TRBV2,NA
CASSDPGTTGGTQYF,TGTGCCAGCAGTGACCCGGGGACTACCGGGGGTACGCAGTATTTT,few,TRBJ2-3,TRBV2,TRBD2
CSASPGRLAAPTDTQYF,TGCAGTGCCTCGCCTGGGAGACTAGCGGCCCCCACAGATACGCAGTATTTT,few,TRBJ2-3,TRBV20-1,TRBD2
CASSLPGVEQYF,TGTGCCAGCAGCTTGCCTGGGGTCGAGCAGTACTTC,few,TRBJ2-7,TRBV5-5,NA
CSAPKTGTGGLGNQPQHF,TGCAGTGCCCCGAAGACCGGGACAGGGGGACTGGGCAATCAGCCCCAGCATTTT,few,TRBJ1-5,TRBV20-1,TRBD1
CASSGLRGGGGEQFF,TGTGCCAGCAGCGGCCTTCGCGGGGGGGGCGGTGAGCAGTTCTTC,many,TRBJ2-1,TRBV7-2,TRBD2
CASSGWTGSRNQPQHF,TGTGCCAGCAGCGGATGGACAGGGTCTCGCAATCAGCCCCAGCATTTT,few,TRBJ1-5,TRBV7-9,TRBD1
CASSLARSGELFF,TGTGCCAGCAGCTTAGCGCGGAGCGGGGAGCTGTTTTTT,many,TRBJ2-2,TRBV7-4,NA